This TCR beta chain came from a study of blood T cell repertoires in COVID-19. Study information: The United States, Italy and Spain provided the acute and convalescent COVID-19 samples. Sample material is recorded as cDNA or gDNA derived from T cells, B-cell-depleted T cells, or PBMCs.

The study recruited people aged about 18 to 95 years across about 25 US areas. Cohorts were assigned according to the clinical history that participants reported. Germline assignment: CDR1 LNHNV and CDR2 YYDKDF (reference sequence). V lost 1 base to trimming and J lost 9 bases, with 7 bases between them. This CDR3 comprises 12 residues. Produced via immunoSEQ multiplex PCR; TCRdb's table is partial and in-frame only. The sample holds fewer than 450,000 clones, approximately 88% seen once. This TCR was sampled from a woman in her forties with acute COVID-19. Specimen: PBMCs or T cells enriched from blood (not recorded which). The chain couples TRBV15 to TRBJ2-1; TRBD2 might be the D (5 bases). The chain's CDR3 is CATSRASGEQFF. Here the CDR3 DNA reads TGTGCCACCAGCAGAGCAAGCGGTGAGCAGTTCTTC.